The entry below gives a single T cell receptor (beta chain) sequence along with its context. Its target is not known. The treatment: approximately 18 received Ad26.COV2.S at low or high dose, single or two shots; about 5 received placebo; per-sample allocation not given. Material that was analyzed had been drawn on day 63 after the first vaccine or placebo injection. These data come from a study of Ad26.COV2.S vaccination and SARS-CoV-2 variants. Study at large: By the intramuscular route, Ad26.COV2.S was given once, or twice 56 days apart.

Using immunoSEQ multiplex PCR, the repertoire was profiled, and TCRdb retains in-frame clones only, with some absent. Among around 450,000 clones listed, 90% were seen once. V was shortened by 3 bases and J by 4 bases, with 7 bases between the two germline ends. The CDR3 is made up of 13 amino acids. Germline V gene lookup returns CDR1 SGDLS and CDR2 YYNGEE. Broader study findings: Vaccine recipients surpassed placebo recipients in spike-specific TCR breadth.

The sequenced sample was peripheral blood, obtained in a trial of Ad26.COV2.S vaccine versus placebo. The TCR sequence derives from a person aged 18 to 65 who received the Ad26.COV2.S COVID-19 vaccine or a placebo. This chain connects TRBV9 to TRBJ2-2; possible D gene TRBD1, 5 bases. For the CDR3, the DNA is TGTGCCAGCAGCGCCAGGGCCACCGGGGAGCTGTTTTTT. It is translated as CASSARATGELFF.